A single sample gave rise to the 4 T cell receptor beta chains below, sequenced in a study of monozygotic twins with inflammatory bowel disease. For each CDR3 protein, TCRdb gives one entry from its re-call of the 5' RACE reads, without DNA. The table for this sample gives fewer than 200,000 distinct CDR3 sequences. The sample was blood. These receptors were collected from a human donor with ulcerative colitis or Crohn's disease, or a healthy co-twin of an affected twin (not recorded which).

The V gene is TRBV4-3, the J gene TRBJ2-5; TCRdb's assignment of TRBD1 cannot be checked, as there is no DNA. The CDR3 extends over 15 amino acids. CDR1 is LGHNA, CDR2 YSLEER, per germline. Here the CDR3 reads CASSQGRDRGETQYF.

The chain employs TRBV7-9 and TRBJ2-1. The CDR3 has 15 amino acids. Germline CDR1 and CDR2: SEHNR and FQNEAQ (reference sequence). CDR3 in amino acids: CASSLVVGTANEQFF.

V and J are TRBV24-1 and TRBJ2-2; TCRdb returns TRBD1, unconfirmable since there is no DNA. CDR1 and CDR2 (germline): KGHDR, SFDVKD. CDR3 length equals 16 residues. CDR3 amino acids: CATSDLTGRNTGELFF.

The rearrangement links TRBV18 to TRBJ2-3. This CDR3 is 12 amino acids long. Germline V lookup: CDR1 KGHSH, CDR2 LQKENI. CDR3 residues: CASSPSMDTQYF.